This T cell receptor (beta chain) was sequenced during a study of early T cells in non-severe SARS-CoV-2 infection. Background on the study: Chains stayed unpaired after sequencing of bulk RNA from unsorted whole blood. Study observations and caveats: Matching results from VDJdb favored anti-spike CD8 responses, leaving private and CD4 specificities undetected.

Individual cDNA molecules were tagged with unique molecular identifiers. TCRdb fed the 5' RACE reads into MiXCR, producing one record per CDR3 protein. The sample gives 30,000 to 40,000 distinct CDR3 sequences, about 5% of which show up once; around 15% is in the top ten. The CDR3 length is 11 residues. Germline CDR1 SQVTM, CDR2 ANQGSEA. Trimming stripped 8 bases from V and 6 bases from J, with 12 bases between. This clonotype was counted at least ten times. What it binds is not known. This sequence originates from an adult who was a healthcare worker with PCR-confirmed SARS-CoV-2 infection or an uninfected control (not recorded which). The chain has TRBV29-1 and TRBJ2-3, with D uncertain. The sequencing sample was made of whole blood. CDR3 DNA: TGCAGCTCCGATGGGTCGGATACGCAGTATTTT. Its translation: CSSDGSDTQYF.